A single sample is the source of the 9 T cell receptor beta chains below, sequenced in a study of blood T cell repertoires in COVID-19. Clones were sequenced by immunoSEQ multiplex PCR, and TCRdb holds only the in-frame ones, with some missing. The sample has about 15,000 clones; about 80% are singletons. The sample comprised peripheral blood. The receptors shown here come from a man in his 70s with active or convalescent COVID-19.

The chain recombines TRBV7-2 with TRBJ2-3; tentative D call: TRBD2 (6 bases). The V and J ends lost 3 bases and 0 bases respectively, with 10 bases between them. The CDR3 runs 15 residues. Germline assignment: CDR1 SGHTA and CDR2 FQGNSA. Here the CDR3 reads CASSLGGYSTDTQYF. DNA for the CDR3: TGTGCCAGCAGCTTGGGGGGTTATAGCACAGATACGCAGTATTTT.

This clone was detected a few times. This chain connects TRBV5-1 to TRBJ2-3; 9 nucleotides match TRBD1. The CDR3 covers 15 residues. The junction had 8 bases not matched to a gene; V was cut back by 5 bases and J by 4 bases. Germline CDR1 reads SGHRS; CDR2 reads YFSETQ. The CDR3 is CASRETGGWSDTQYF. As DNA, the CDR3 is TGCGCCAGCAGAGAAACAGGGGGCTGGTCAGATACGCAGTATTTT. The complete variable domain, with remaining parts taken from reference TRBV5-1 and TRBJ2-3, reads KAGVTQTPRYLIKTRGQQVTLSCSPISGHRSVSWYQQTPGQGLQFLFEYFSETQRNKGNFPGRFSGRQFSNSRSEMNVSTLELGDSALYLCASRETGGWSDTQYFGPGTRLTVL.

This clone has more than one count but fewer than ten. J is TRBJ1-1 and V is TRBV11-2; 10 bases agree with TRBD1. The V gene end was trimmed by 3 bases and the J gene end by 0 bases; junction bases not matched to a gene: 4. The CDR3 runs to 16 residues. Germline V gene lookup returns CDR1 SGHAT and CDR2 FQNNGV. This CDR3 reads CASSFSTGGMNTEAFF. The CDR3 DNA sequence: TGTGCCAGCAGCTTCTCGACAGGGGGCATGAACACTGAAGCTTTCTTT.

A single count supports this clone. The CDR3 region has the DNA TGTGCCAGCAGTCCGTTTAGGGAGTCGAATGGCTACACCTTC. This gives the protein CASSPFRESNGYTF. The rearrangement joins TRBV11-2 to TRBJ1-2; the D is unclear. V dropped 6 bases and J dropped 6 bases, with 17 bases sitting between them. The V gene's germline CDR1 is SGHAT and CDR2 FQNNGV. This CDR3 spans 14 amino acids.

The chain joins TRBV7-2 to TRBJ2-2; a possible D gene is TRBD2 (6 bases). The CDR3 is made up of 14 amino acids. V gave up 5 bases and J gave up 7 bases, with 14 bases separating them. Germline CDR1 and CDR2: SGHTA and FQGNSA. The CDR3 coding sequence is TGTGCCAGCAGCCAAATAGCGGTGGGCGGGGAGCTGTTTTTT. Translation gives CASSQIAVGGELFF.

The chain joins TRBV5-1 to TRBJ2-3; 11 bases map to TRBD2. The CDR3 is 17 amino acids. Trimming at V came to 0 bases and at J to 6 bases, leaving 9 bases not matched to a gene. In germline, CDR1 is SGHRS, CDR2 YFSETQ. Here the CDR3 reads CASSLGPPGLAADTQYF. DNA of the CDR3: TGCGCCAGCAGCTTGGGGCCCCCGGGACTAGCGGCGGATACGCAGTATTTT. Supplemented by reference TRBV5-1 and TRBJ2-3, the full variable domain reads KAGVTQTPRYLIKTRGQQVTLSCSPISGHRSVSWYQQTPGQGLQFLFEYFSETQRNKGNFPGRFSGRQFSNSRSEMNVSTLELGDSALYLCASSLGPPGLAADTQYFGPGTRLTVL.

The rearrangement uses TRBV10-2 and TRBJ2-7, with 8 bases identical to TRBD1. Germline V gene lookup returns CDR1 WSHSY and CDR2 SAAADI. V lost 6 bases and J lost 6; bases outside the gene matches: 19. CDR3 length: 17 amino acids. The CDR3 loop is CASSPPGQGGLKVEQYF. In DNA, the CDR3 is TGCGCCAGCAGCCCGCCCGGACAGGGCGGGTTGAAGGTCGAGCAGTACTTC.

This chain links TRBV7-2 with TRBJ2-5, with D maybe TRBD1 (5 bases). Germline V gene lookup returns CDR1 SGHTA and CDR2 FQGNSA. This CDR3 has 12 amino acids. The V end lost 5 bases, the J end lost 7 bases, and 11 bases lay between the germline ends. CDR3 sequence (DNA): TGTGCCAGCAGCGGGCAGGGATGGACCCAGTACTTC. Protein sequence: CASSGQGWTQYF.

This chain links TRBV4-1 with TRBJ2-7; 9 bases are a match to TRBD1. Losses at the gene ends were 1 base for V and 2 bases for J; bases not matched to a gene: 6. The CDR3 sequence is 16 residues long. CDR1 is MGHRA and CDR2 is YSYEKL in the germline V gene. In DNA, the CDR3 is TGCGCCAGCAGCCAAGGCGGGGACAGGGTCACCTACGAGCAGTACTTC. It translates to CASSQGGDRVTYEQYF.